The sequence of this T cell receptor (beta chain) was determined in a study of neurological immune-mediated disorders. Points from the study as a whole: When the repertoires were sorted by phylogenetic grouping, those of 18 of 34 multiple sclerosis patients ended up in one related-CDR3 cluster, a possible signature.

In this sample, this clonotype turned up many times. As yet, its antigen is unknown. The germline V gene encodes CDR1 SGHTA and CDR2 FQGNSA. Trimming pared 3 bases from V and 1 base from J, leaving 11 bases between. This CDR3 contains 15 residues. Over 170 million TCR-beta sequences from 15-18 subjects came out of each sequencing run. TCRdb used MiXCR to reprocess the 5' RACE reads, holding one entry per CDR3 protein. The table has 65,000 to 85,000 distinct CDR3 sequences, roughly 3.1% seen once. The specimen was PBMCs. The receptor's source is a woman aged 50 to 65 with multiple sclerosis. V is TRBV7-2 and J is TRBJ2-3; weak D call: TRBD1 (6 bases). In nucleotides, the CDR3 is TGTGCCAGCAGCTTGAGGTCAGGGGGCACAGATACGCAGTATTTT. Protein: CASSLRSGGTDTQYF. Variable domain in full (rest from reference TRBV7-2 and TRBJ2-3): GAGVSQSPSNKVTEKGKDVELRCDPISGHTALYWYRQSLGQGLEFLIYFQGNSAPDKSGLPSDRFSAERTGGSVSTLTIQRTQQEDSAVYLCASSLRSGGTDTQYFGPGTRLTVL.